The T cell receptor beta chain under discussion was sequenced for a study of T cell responses to AZD1222 COVID-19 vaccine. Here immunoSEQ multiplex PCR was the method, and the copy in TCRdb shows in-frame clones only, minus some. The data hold tens of thousands of clones, with around nine tenths observed a single time. This CDR3 has 15 amino acids. Germline V lookup: CDR1 SNHLY, CDR2 FYNNEI. The germline V and J ends were trimmed by 6 bases and 1 base, with 15 bases remaining between them. This TCR derives from an adult in good health. The sequenced sample was peripheral blood, obtained on day 0 of AZD1222 vaccination. The rearrangement links TRBV2 to TRBJ1-2, with D perhaps matching TRBD1 (5 bases). Here the CDR3 reads CASSGPRRGNYGYTF. CDR3 nucleotides: TGTGCCAGCAGCGGACCCCGTAGGGGTAACTATGGCTACACCTTC. The entire variable domain, with the rest obtained from reference TRBV2 and TRBJ1-2, is as follows: EPEVTQTPSHQVTQMGQEVILRCVPISNHLYFYWYRQILGQKVEFLVSFYNNEISEKSEIFDDQFSVERPDGSNFTLKIRSTKLEDSAMYFCASSGPRRGNYGYTFGSGTRLTVV.